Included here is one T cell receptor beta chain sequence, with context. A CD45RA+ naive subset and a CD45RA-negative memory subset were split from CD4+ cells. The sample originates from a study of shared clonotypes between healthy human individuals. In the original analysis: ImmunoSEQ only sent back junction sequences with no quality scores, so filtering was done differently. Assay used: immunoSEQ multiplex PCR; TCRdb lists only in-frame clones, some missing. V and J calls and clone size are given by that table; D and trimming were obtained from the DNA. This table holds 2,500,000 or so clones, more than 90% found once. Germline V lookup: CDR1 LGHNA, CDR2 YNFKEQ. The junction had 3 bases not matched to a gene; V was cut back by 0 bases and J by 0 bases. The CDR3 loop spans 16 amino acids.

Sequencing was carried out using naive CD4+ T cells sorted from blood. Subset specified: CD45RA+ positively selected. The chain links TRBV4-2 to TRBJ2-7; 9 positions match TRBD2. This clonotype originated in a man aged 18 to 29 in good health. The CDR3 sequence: CASSQDASGTSYEQYF. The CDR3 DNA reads TGTGCCAGCAGCCAAGATGCTAGCGGGACCTCCTACGAGCAGTACTTC.